The clone carrying this TCR beta chain was found many times. The ends were cut back, 2 bases at V and 6 bases at J, with 17 bases in the middle. The CDR3 consists of 16 residues. Germline V gene sequence: CDR1 SGHAT, CDR2 FQNNGV. PBMCs stemmed from 10 ml fresh peripheral blood. The source of the sample is a study of T cells in Graves' hyperthyroidism and ophthalmopathy. TCR beta CDR3 regions were amplified from RNA transcripts. The HTBI primer set was used in a first-round RT-PCR of the TCR CDR3. TCRdb processed the multiplex PCR reads anew with MiXCR; each CDR3 protein has one entry. This sample yields about 200,000 distinct CDR3 sequences, of which about a sixth are seen a single time; roughly 49% belongs to the top ten.

The source is a woman in her forties or fifties with Graves' hyperthyroidism. The chain uses TRBV11-2 and TRBJ2-1; no clear D. Sequencing used blood. For the CDR3, the DNA is TGTGCCAGCAGCTTAAGTGAGAGACCGCCAGTCAATGAGCAGTTCTTC. Amino acids: CASSLSERPPVNEQFF.